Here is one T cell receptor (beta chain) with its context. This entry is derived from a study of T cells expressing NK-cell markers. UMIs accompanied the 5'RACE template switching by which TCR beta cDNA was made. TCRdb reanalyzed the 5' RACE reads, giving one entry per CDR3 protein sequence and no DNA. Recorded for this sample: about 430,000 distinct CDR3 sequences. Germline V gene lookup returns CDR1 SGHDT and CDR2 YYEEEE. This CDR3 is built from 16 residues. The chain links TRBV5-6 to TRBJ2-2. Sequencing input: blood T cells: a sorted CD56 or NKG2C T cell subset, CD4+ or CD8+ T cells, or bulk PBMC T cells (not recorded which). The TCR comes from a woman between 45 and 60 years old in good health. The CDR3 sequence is CASSFRALANTGELFF. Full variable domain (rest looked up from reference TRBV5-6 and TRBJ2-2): DAGVTQSPTHLIKTRGQQVTLRCSPKSGHDTVSWYQQALGQGPQFIFQYYEEEERQRGNFPDRFSGHQFPNYSSELNVNALLLGDSALYLCASSFRALANTGELFFGEGSRLTVL.